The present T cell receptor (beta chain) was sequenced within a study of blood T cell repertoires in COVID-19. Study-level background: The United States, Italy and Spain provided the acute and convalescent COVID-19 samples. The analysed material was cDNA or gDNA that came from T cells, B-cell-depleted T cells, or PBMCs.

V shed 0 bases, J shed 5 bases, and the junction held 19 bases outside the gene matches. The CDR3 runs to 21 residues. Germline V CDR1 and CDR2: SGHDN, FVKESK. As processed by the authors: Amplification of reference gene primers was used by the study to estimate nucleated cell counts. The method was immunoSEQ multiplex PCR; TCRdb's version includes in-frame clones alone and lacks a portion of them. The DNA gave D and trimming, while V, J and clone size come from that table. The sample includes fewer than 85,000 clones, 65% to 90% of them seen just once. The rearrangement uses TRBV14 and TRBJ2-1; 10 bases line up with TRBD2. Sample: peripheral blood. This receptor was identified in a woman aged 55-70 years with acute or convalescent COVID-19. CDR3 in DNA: TGTGCCAGCAGCCAAGATCGTAAAGCGGGGGGGTCGAAGGGCACACACAATGAGCAGTTCTTC. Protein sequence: CASSQDRKAGGSKGTHNEQFF.